This is a list of T cell receptor beta chains from one sample in a study of shared clonotypes between healthy human individuals. Libraries were prepared by immunoSEQ multiplex PCR; TCRdb keeps only in-frame clonotypes and omits some of them. The table shows about 340,000 clones, with more than 60% occurring only once. The specimen sequenced was memory CD4+ T cells sorted from blood. The receptors stem from a man aged 30 to 39 in good health. Each CDR3 is given with its conserved first and last residue. A D gene is named only where the DNA matches it firmly. Not all rows give a size; the values are once, few, many and, for expanded clones, a class.

TRBV15	-	-	TRBJ2-6	TGTGCCACCAGCTCCCGCCAGATTGTCTCTGGGGCCAACGTCCTGACTTTC	CATSSRQIVSGANVLTF
TRBV7-9	TRBD1	-	TRBJ1-2	TGTGCCAGCAGCGCCCGACAGGGGGCCTCGGGCTACACCTTC	CASSARQGASGYTF
TRBV10-1	-	-	TRBJ2-1	TGCGCCAGCAGCTCGGGTGTCCGGAATGAGCAGTTCTTC	CASSSGVRNEQFF
TRBV29-1	TRBD2	-	TRBJ2-7	TGCAGCGGCGGGACTAGCGGGAGTGGTGAGCAGTACTTC	CSGGTSGSGEQYF
TRBV5-6	-	-	TRBJ1-2	TGTGCCAGCTCCCTCTTAAGGGGGAAAATCGTCTACACCTTC	CASSLLRGKIVYTF
TRBV9	TRBD2	-	TRBJ2-3	TGTGCCAGTTCCGGGACTAGCGGATACACAGATACGCAGTATTTT	CASSGTSGYTDTQYF
TRBV2	-	few	TRBJ2-7	TGTGCCAGCAGAGAGCGGGTTACCTACGAGCAGTACTTC	CASRERVTYEQYF
TRBV19	-	-	TRBJ1-2	TGTGCCAGTAGGATACCAGCTAACTATGGCTACACCTTC	CASRIPANYGYTF
TRBV4-3	-	few	TRBJ2-1	TGCGCCAGCAGCCCGACAGGCGGAATGAGTGAGCAGTTCTTC	CASSPTGGMSEQFF
TRBV11-2	TRBD1	-	TRBJ2-7	TGTGCCACAGCAAAAGACAGGGCCTACGAGCAGTACTTC	CATAKDRAYEQYF
TRBV20-1	-	-	TRBJ1-1	TGCAGTGAATTAACCCCCACTGAAGCTTTCTTT	CSELTPTEAFF
TRBV2	-	-	TRBJ1-2	TGTGCCAGGAAGCAGAGTAACTATGGCTACACCTTC	CARKQSNYGYTF
TRBV10-3	-	-	TRBJ2-3	TGTGCCACGACTGGGAGGCCCGGGGCAGATACGCAGTATTTT	CATTGRPGADTQYF